The subject of this entry is one T cell receptor (beta chain). This entry belongs to a study of CD8 T cells in ankylosing spondylitis. V lost 6 bases, J lost 5 bases, and 10 bases lay in between. This CDR3 comprises 12 residues. Quantitative 5'-RACE with molecular barcodes generated TCR beta libraries. TCRdb re-derived calls from the 5' RACE reads in MiXCR, one entry per CDR3 protein. The sample records roughly 140,000 distinct CDR3 sequences, 44% being singletons. Specimen: synovial fluid, either unsorted or a sorted T cell fraction (not recorded which). This chain links TRBV12-3 or TRBV12-4 with TRBJ1-2; D unresolved. The TCR comes from a male donor with ankylosing spondylitis. CDR3 region: CASSKTEYGYTF. CDR3 nucleotide sequence: TGTGCCAGCAGCAAAACAGAGTATGGCTACACCTTC.